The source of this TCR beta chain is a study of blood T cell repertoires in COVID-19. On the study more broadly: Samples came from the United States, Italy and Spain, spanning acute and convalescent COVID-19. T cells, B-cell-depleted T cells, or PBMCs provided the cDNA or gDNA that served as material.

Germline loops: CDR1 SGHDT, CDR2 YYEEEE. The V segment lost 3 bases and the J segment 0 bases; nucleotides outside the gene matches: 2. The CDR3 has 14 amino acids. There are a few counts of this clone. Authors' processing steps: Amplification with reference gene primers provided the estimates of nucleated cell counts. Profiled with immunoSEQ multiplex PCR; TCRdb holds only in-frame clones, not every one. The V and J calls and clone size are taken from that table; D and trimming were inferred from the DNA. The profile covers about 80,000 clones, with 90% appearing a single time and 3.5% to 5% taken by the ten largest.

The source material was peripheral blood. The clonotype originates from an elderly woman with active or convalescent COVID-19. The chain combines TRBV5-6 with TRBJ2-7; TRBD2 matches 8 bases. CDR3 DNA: TGTGCCAGCAGCTGGGGGACTAGCTCCTACGAGCAGTACTTC. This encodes CASSWGTSSYEQYF.